These 18 T cell receptor beta chains originate from one sample sequenced in a study of control samples from healthy donors and cancer patients (dated by TCRdb to between 2020 and 2021). Library prep was done by the immunoSEQ multiplex PCR assay. The clones in this table, taken by TCRdb from immuneACCESS, are in-frame only. Not every clone is retained; where verified, under half of the shortfall comes from an unresolved V gene, and the cause of the rest is unknown. The sample contains around 130,000 clones, over 85% of them found a single time. The ten top clones hold around 6.9% of the sample. Sequencing was performed on PBMCs. The receptors originated from a man aged 50 or older with head and neck cancer.

This chain links TRBV28 with TRBJ1-1; the D gene is possibly TRBD1 (5 bases). The V end lost 2 bases, the J end lost 0 bases, and 16 bases lay between the germline ends. This CDR3 is built from 17 residues. Germline V gene lookup returns CDR1 MDHEN and CDR2 SYDVKM. CDR3: CASSLGKQGPLNTEAFF. CDR3 coding DNA: TGTGCCAGCAGTTTAGGTAAGCAGGGACCGCTGAACACTGAAGCTTTCTTT.

The V call is TRBV6-2 or TRBV6-3, the J call TRBJ2-1, with D possibly being TRBD1 (5 bases). Trimming removed 4 bases from V and 8 bases from J, with 9 bases in between. This CDR3 has 12 amino acids. Germline CDR1 and CDR2: MNHEY and SVGEGT. The CDR3 loop is CASSLQADEQFF. The CDR3 DNA follows: TGTGCCAGCAGTTTACAGGCGGATGAGCAGTTCTTC.

The chain links TRBV5-4 to TRBJ2-7; no reliable D call. V lost 0 bases, J lost 4 bases, and 8 bases lay in between. CDR3 length: 13 residues. Germline loops: CDR1 SGHNT, CDR2 YYREEE (reference sequence). The DNA for the CDR3 is TGTGCCAGCAGCTTGGTTGGTAGATACGAGCAGTACTTC. It yields the protein CASSLVGRYEQYF.

V is TRBV6-5 and J is TRBJ1-1; D is ambiguous. The CDR3 consists of 13 residues. CDR1 and CDR2 (germline): MNHEY, SVGAGI. Trimming took off 0 bases at V and 4 bases at J, with 6 bases between the two ends. The CDR3 coding sequence is TGTGCCAGCAGTTACTCCGGGATCACTGAAGCTTTCTTT. It encodes CASSYSGITEAFF.

The chain has TRBV7-8 and TRBJ2-3; D could derive from TRBD1 or TRBD2 (5 bases each). V lost 1 base to trimming and J lost 4 bases, with 12 bases between them. The germline CDR1 and CDR2 sequences are SGHVS and FQNEAQ. CDR3 size: 15 residues. The CDR3, as DNA: TGTGCCAGCAGCTTAGGAGGGGAGCGTGCAGATACGCAGTATTTT. It encodes CASSLGGERADTQYF.

The chain recombines TRBV5-1 with TRBJ2-1, with 10 bases that match TRBD2. Germline V gives CDR1 SGHRS, CDR2 YFSETQ. J lost 3 bases, V lost 3 bases, and 3 bases had no gene match. The CDR3 covers 15 residues. CDR3: CASSSGLAVYNEQFF. CDR3 coding DNA: TGCGCCAGCAGCTCCGGACTAGCGGTCTACAATGAGCAGTTCTTC.

V and J are TRBV27 and TRBJ1-6; D not resolved. The germline V and J ends were trimmed by 0 bases and 9 bases, with 9 bases remaining between them. CDR1 and CDR2 from the germline V gene are MNHEY and SMNVEV (reference sequence). The length of the CDR3 is 14 residues. DNA for the CDR3: TGTGCCAGCAGTTTATCAGTCAGTGCTTCACCCCTCCACTTT. Its translation is CASSLSVSASPLHF.

The chain recombines TRBV5-4 with TRBJ2-1, with D possibly TRBD2 on 6 matching bases. V shed 4 bases and J shed 6 bases, with 20 bases lying between them. Germline V gene lookup returns CDR1 SGHNT and CDR2 YYREEE (reference sequence). The CDR3 is 16 amino acids. CDR3 DNA sequence: TGTGCCAGCAGCCCAAACCTAGCGATATCGTCCAATGAGCAGTTCTTC. Its translation is CASSPNLAISSNEQFF. Using reference TRBV5-4 and TRBJ2-1 for the parts outside the CDR3, the full variable domain is ETGVTQSPTHLIKTRGQQVTLRCSSQSGHNTVSWYQQALGQGPQFIFQYYREEENGRGNFPPRFSGLQFPNYSSELNVNALELDDSALYLCASSPNLAISSNEQFFGPGTRLTVL.

This clone was counted once. This sequence joins TRBV30 and TRBJ1-3; a weak D match, TRBD1 (5 bases). This CDR3 has 18 residues. V lost 0 bases and J lost 0, with 18 bases in between. Germline V lookup: CDR1 GTSNPN, CDR2 SVGIG (reference sequence). CDR3: CAWSVPGRSPGSGNTIYF. In nucleotides, the CDR3 is TGTGCCTGGAGTGTACCAGGGAGGTCCCCTGGCTCTGGAAACACCATATATTTT.

The V and J genes are TRBV19 and TRBJ2-3; D unclear. V dropped 3 bases and J dropped 3 bases, with 10 bases sitting between them. There are 14 residues in the CDR3. Looked up from germline, CDR1 is LNHDA and CDR2 is SQIVND (reference sequence). DNA for the CDR3: TGTGCCAGTAGTATTCGATTGGAGACAGATACGCAGTATTTT. Amino acids: CASSIRLETDTQYF.

V is TRBV6-9 and J is TRBJ2-2; tentative D call: TRBD1 (5 bases). The CDR3 loop spans 16 amino acids. In germline, CDR1 is MNHGY, CDR2 SVAAGI. V dropped 8 bases and J dropped 1 base, with 17 bases sitting between them. This CDR3 is CASFPGDSLNTGELFF. The CDR3, as DNA: TGTGCCAGCTTTCCTGGCGACAGCCTGAACACCGGGGAGCTGTTTTTT.

This clone is a singleton in its sample. For the CDR3, the DNA is TGCAGCGTTGTAGGACAGGGAAGGGGTGAGCAGTACTTC. It specifies CSVVGQGRGEQYF. The rearrangement uses TRBV29-1 and TRBJ2-7, with 8 bases aligning to TRBD1. CDR1 is SQVTM and CDR2 is ANQGSEA in the germline V gene. This CDR3 is 13 amino acids long. The V segment lost 4 bases and the J segment 7 bases; nucleotides outside the gene matches: 9.

The rearrangement joins TRBV29-1 to TRBJ2-5, with TRBD1 matching over 7 bases. Trimming cost V 3 bases and J 2 bases; bases outside gene matches: 12. This CDR3 region has 16 residues. CDR1 is SQVTM and CDR2 is ANQGSEA in the germline V gene. CDR3 loop: CSVDGERVDRQETQYF. DNA of the CDR3: TGCAGCGTTGATGGGGAGAGGGTGGACAGGCAAGAGACCCAGTACTTC.

The chain carries TRBV28 and TRBJ1-3, with TRBD1 as a possible D gene (5 bases). The germline gives CDR1 MDHEN, CDR2 SYDVKM. CDR3 length: 16 amino acids. Trimming stripped 4 bases from V and 0 bases from J, with 13 bases between. The CDR3 DNA reads as TGTGCCAGCAGTTCCATTGGGACGAACTCTGGAAACACCATATATTTT. This translates into CASSSIGTNSGNTIYF.

This rearrangement joins TRBV11-2 to TRBJ2-1; D not certain. V was cut by 4 bases and J by 3 bases, with 13 bases left in between. Germline CDR1 reads SGHAT; CDR2 reads FQNNGV. The CDR3 is made up of 15 amino acids. The chain's CDR3 is CASSSSSGRYNEQFF. In nucleotides, the CDR3 is TGTGCCAGCAGCTCCAGCAGTGGGCGCTACAATGAGCAGTTCTTC.

This chain joins TRBV2 and TRBJ2-4; TRBD1 or TRBD2 may be the D gene (5 bases each). This CDR3 comprises 14 residues. The V gene lost 4 bases and the J gene lost 0 bases, with 7 bases spanning the gap. Germline V gene lookup returns CDR1 SNHLY and CDR2 FYNNEI. Here the CDR3 reads CASSARGAKNIQYF. CDR3 bases: TGTGCCAGCAGTGCGAGGGGAGCCAAAAACATTCAGTACTTC. Complete variable domain (other parts from reference TRBV2 and TRBJ2-4): EPEVTQTPSHQVTQMGQEVILRCVPISNHLYFYWYRQILGQKVEFLVSFYNNEISEKSEIFDDQFSVERPDGSNFTLKIRSTKLEDSAMYFCASSARGAKNIQYFGAGTRLSVL.

The V and J genes are TRBV27 and TRBJ1-5; possible D gene TRBD1, 5 bases. CDR1 is MNHEY and CDR2 is SMNVEV in the germline V gene (reference sequence). The CDR3 consists of 15 residues. V was cut by 5 bases and J by 0 bases, with 11 bases left in between. This CDR3 reads CASSPAGYSNQPQHF. DNA for the CDR3: TGTGCCAGCAGTCCTGCAGGGTATAGCAATCAGCCCCAGCATTTT.

This sequence joins TRBV6-1 and TRBJ2-1, with a possible D match to TRBD1 (5 bases). The CDR3 runs to 12 residues. Trimming pared 3 bases from V and 12 bases from J, leaving 12 bases between. Germline V gene lookup returns CDR1 MNHNS and CDR2 SASEGT. The CDR3 nucleotides read TGTGCCAGCAGTGAGGGGCACGAGAGGCAGTTCTTC. Translated, it gives CASSEGHERQFF.